One sample yielded the 7 T cell receptor beta chains listed below, sequenced in a study of cytomegalovirus exposure and HLA in healthy donors. With 60 Vbeta and 13 Jbeta primers, the PCR was carried out. The assay was immunoSEQ multiplex PCR, and TCRdb's table has in-frame clones only and misses some. The repertoire includes about 120,000 clones, under 85% of them detected once, and more than 1.5% sits in the top ten. Material for sequencing was PBMCs. The receptors were sampled from a woman aged 18-35 years in good health and CMV-seronegative.

This clone was detected only once. The CDR3 DNA reads as TGTGCCAGCAGTCCACGGGATATTCCTGGGTTGCCCCAGCATTTT. It translates to CASSPRDIPGLPQHF. V and J are TRBV6-1 and TRBJ1-5; D uncertain. This CDR3 is 15 amino acids long. Germline CDR1 and CDR2: MNHNS and SASEGT. Trimming left V 5 bases short and J 9 bases short, with 20 bases between.

The genes are TRBV5-1 and TRBJ2-7, with D possibly being TRBD1 (5 bases). This CDR3 region has 18 residues. The germline CDR1 and CDR2 sequences are SGHRS and YFSETQ. Deletions cut 3 bases from V and 4 bases from J, with 26 bases between. The CDR3 DNA is TGCGCCAGCAGCTGGGGCATATCAGGCCCGCAGATGAATTACGAGCAGTACTTC. This translates into CASSWGISGPQMNYEQYF.

V and J are TRBV13 and TRBJ2-6, with 7 bases lining up with TRBD1. The V gene's germline CDR1 is PRHDT and CDR2 FYEKMQ (reference sequence). The CDR3 has 17 residues. After removal of 3 bases from V and 4 bases from J, the junction contained 9 bases not matched to a gene. CDR3 sequence (DNA): TGTGCCAGCAGCTTTCCCCATACAGGGGCCGGGGCCAACGTCCTGACTTTC. The encoded protein is CASSFPHTGAGANVLTF.

This chain's CDR3 is CASIENGGQNTEAFF. The CDR3 nucleotides are TGTGCCAGCATCGAAAATGGAGGTCAAAACACTGAAGCTTTCTTT. The chain uses TRBV5-6 and TRBJ1-1, with no clear D. With 6 bases removed from V and 2 bases from J, the gap between germline ends came to 17 bases. This CDR3 has 15 amino acids. Germline V gene lookup returns CDR1 SGHDT and CDR2 YYEEEE.

The V and J genes are TRBV29-1 and TRBJ1-5; TRBD1 aligns across 10 bases. The germline gives CDR1 SQVTM, CDR2 ANQGSEA. The CDR3 has 13 residues. V shed 7 bases and J 6 bases; nucleotides not matched to a gene: 6. The CDR3 here is CSAGQGTGQPQHF. The CDR3 DNA reads TGCAGCGCGGGACAGGGGACGGGTCAGCCCCAGCATTTT.

The CDR3 DNA sequence: TGTGCCAGTAGTAGTGCTCTCGGGTATGGCTACACCTTC. Translated, it gives CASSSALGYGYTF. The V call is TRBV19, the J call TRBJ1-2; D ambiguous. The CDR3 is 13 amino acids. Trimming took off 4 bases at V and 5 bases at J, with 11 bases between the two ends. Germline assignment: CDR1 LNHDA and CDR2 SQIVND (reference sequence). The full variable domain, its missing parts supplied by reference TRBV19 and TRBJ1-2, is DGGITQSPKYLFRKEGQNVTLSCEQNLNHDAMYWYRQDPGQGLRLIYYSQIVNDFQKGDIAEGYSVSREKKESFPLTVTSAQKNPTAFYLCASSSALGYGYTFGSGTRLTVV.

The chain joins TRBV14 to TRBJ2-2; 12 bases align to TRBD2. CDR1 and CDR2 from the germline V gene are SGHDN and FVKESK. The junction had 16 bases not matched to a gene; V was cut back by 4 bases and J by 7 bases. The CDR3 has 19 residues. The chain's CDR3 is CASSRNPPSGGGYGGELFF. The CDR3 nucleotides are TGTGCCAGCAGCCGAAACCCCCCTAGCGGGGGGGGATATGGCGGGGAGCTGTTTTTT.